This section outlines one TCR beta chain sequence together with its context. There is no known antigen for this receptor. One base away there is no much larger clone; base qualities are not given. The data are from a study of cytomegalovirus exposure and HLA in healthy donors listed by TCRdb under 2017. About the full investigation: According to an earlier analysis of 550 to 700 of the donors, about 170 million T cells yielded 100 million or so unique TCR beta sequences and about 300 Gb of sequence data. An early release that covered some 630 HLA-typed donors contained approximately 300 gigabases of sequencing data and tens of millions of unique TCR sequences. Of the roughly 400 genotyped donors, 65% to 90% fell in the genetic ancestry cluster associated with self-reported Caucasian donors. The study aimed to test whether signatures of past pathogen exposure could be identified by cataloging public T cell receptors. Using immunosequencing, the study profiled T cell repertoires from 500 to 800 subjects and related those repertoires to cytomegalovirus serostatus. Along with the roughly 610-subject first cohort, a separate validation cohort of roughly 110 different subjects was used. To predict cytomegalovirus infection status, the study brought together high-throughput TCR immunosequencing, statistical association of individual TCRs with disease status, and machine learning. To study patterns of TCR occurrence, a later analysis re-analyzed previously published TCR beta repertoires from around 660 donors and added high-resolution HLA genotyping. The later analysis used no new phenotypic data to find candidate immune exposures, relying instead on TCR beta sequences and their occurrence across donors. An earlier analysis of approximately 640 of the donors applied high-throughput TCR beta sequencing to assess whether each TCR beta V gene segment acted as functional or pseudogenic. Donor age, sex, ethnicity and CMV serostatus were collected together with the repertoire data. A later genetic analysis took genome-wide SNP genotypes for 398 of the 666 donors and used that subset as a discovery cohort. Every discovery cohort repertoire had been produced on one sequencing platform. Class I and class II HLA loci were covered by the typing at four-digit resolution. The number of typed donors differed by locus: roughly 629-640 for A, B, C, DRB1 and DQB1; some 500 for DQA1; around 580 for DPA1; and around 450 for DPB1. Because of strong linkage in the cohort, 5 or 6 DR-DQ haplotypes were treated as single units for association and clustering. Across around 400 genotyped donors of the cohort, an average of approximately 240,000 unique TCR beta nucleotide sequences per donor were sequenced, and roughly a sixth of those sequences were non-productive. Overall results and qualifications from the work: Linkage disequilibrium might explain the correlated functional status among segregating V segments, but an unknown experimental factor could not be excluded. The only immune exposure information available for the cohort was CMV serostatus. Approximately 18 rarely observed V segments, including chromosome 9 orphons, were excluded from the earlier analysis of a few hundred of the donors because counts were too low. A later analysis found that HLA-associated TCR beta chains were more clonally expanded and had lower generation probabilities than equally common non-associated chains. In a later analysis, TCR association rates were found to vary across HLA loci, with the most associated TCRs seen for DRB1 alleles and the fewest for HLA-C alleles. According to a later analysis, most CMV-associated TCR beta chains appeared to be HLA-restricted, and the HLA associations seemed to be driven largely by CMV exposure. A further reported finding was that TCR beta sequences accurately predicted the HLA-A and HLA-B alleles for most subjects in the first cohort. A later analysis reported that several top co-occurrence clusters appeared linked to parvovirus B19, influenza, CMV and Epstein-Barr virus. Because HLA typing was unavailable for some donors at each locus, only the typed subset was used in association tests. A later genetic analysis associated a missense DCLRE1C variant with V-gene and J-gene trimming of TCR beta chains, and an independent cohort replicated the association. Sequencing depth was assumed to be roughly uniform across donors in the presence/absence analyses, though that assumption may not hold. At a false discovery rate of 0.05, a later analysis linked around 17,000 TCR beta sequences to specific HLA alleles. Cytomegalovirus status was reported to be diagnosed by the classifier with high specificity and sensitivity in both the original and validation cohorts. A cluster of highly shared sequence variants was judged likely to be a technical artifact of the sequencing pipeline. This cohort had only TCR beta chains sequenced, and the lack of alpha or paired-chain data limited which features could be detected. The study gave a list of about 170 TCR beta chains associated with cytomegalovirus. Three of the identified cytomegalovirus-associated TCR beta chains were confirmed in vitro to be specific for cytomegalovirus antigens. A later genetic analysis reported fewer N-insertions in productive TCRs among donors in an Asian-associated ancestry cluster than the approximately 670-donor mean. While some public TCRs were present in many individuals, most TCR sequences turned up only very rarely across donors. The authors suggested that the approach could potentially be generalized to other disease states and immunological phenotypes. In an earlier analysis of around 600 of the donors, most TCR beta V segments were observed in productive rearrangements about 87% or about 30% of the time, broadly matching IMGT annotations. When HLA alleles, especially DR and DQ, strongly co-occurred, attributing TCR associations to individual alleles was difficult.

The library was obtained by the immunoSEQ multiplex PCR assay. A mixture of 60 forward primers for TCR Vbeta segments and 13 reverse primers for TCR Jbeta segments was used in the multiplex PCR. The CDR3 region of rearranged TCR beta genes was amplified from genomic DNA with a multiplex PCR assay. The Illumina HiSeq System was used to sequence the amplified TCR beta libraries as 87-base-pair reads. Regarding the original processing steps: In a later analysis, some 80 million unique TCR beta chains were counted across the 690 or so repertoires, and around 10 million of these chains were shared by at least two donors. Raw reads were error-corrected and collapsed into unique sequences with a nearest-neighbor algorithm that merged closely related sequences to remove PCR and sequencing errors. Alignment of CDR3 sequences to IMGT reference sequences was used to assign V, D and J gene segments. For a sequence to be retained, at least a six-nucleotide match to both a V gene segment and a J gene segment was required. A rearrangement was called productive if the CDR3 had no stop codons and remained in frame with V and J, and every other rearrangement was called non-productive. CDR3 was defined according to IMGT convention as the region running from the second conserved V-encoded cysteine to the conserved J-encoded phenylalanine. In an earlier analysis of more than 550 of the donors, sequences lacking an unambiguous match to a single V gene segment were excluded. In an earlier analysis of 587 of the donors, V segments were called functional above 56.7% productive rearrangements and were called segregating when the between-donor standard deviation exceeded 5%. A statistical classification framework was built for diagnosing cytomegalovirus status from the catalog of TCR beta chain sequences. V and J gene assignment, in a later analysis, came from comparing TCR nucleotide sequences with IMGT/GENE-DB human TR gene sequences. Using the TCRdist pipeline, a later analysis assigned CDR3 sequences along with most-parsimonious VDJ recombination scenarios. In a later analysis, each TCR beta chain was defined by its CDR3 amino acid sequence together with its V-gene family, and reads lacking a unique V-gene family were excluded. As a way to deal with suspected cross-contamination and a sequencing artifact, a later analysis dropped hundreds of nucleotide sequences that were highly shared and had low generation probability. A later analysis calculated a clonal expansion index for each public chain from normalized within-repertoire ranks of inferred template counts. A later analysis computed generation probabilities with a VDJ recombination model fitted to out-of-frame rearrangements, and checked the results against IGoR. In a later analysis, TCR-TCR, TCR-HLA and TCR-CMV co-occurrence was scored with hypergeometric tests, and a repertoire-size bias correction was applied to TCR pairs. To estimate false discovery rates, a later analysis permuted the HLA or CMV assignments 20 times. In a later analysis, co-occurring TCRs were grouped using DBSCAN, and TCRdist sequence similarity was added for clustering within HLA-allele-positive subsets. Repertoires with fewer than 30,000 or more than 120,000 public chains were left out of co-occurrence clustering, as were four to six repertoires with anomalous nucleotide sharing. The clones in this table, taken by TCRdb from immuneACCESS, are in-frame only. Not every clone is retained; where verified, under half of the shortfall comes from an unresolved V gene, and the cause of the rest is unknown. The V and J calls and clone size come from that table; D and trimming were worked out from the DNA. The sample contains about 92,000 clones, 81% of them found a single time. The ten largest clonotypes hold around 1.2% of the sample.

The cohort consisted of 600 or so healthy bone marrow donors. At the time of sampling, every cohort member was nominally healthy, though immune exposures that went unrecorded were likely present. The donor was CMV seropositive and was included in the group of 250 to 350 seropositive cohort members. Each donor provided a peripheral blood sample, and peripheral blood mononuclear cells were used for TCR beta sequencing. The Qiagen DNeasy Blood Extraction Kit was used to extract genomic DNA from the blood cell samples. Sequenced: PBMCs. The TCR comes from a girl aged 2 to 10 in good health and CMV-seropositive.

The CDR3 region: CSVVKGETQYF. The sequenced DNA: TGCAGCGTTGTTAAGGGGGAGACCCAGTACTTC. The chain is encoded by TRBV29-1 joined to TRBJ2-5; TRBD1 is a possible D gene, resting on 5 matching bases. The junction shows trimming of 4 bases on V and 5 bases on J, plus 8 bases between the germline ends. There are 11 amino acids in the CDR3, from cysteine to phenylalanine inclusive. Solely the CDR3 DNA is kept, with 33 bases framed from the first base. CDR1 and CDR2 are drawn from the germline V gene: SQVTM, ANQGSEA. The full variable domain, with segments outside the CDR3 supplied by the reference TRBV29-1 and TRBJ2-5 proteins, appears as SAVISQKPSRDICQRGTSLTIQCQVDSQVTMMFWYRQQPGQSLTLIATANQGSEATYESGFVIDKFPISRPNLTFSTLTVSNMSPEDSSIYLCSVVKGETQYFGPGTRLLVL.